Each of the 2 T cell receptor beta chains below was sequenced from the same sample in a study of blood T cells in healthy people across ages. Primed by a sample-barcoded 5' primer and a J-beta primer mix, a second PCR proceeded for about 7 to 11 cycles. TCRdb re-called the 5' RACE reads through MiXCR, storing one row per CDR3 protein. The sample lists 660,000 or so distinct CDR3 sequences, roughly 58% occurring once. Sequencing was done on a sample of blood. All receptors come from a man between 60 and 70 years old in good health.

CDR3 DNA sequence: TGTGCCAGCAGCCCCCCGAAGAACACTGAAGCTTTCTTT. As protein: CASSPPKNTEAFF. The chain joins TRBV3-1 to TRBJ1-1; no clear D. V was shortened by 4 bases and J by 1 base, with 7 bases between the two germline ends. The CDR3 length is 13 residues. The germline CDR1 and CDR2 sequences are LGHDT and YNNKEL (reference sequence).

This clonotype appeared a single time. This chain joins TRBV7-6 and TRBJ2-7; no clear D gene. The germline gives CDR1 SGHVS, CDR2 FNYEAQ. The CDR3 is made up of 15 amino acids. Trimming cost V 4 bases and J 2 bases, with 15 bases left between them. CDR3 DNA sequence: TGTGCCAGCAGCTCAGAGGTAGGGCCTACCTACGAGCAGTACTTC. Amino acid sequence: CASSSEVGPTYEQYF.